Below are 14 T cell receptor beta chains sequenced from a single sample in a study of OX40 agonist ivuxolimab in advanced cancers. Profiling relied on immunoSEQ multiplex PCR, and the TCRdb table lists in-frame clones only, not all of them. The sample lists 70,000 or so clones, roughly 84% seen once, with around 0.78% in the top ten. This sample comprised CD4+ or CD8+ T cells sorted from blood, obtained in a trial of the OX40 agonist ivuxolimab. All receptors come from an adult with an advanced solid tumor such as melanoma, head and neck, liver or kidney cancer.

J is TRBJ2-2 and V is TRBV9; tentatively, D is TRBD1 (6 bases). In germline, CDR1 is SGDLS, CDR2 YYNGEE. Trimming removed 4 bases from V and 0 bases from J, with 13 bases in between. The CDR3 covers 16 residues. In DNA form, the CDR3 reads TGTGCCAGCAGCTTTCGACAGGATTCGAACACCGGGGAGCTGTTTTTT. Its translation is CASSFRQDSNTGELFF.

The V and J genes are TRBV21-1 and TRBJ2-6; TRBD2, the table's D call, lacks a check against the DNA. TRBV21-1 is marked as a pseudogene. There are 18 residues in the CDR3. The chain's CDR3 is CASSKSRTGESGANVLTF. The DNA for the CDR3 is TGTGCCAGCAGCAAATCCAGGACGGGGGAATCTGGGGCCAACGTCCTGACTTTC.

V is TRBV6-1 and J is TRBJ1-6; no firm D call. Trimming took 5 bases from V and 12 from J, leaving 14 bases between them. Germline lookup yields CDR1 MNHNS and CDR2 SASEGT. The CDR3 totals 13 residues. The DNA for the CDR3 is TGTGCCAGCAGTCGCGATCCTTTAGGACCCCTCCACTTT. It yields the protein CASSRDPLGPLHF.

This clone came up a few times. The chain employs TRBV30 and TRBJ2-5; TRBD1 aligns across 9 bases. V was pared by 2 bases and J by 7 bases, with 8 bases of the junction left unmatched. From germline, CDR1 is GTSNPN and CDR2 SVGIG (reference sequence). The CDR3 spans 14 residues. The CDR3 sequence is CAWSRGQGYPTQYF. In nucleotides, the CDR3 is TGTGCCTGGAGTCGGGGACAGGGTTACCCGACCCAGTACTTC.

This rearrangement joins TRBV4-1 to TRBJ2-2; 8 positions agree with TRBD1. Germline assignment: CDR1 MGHRA and CDR2 YSYEKL. V was pared by 3 bases and J by 4 bases, with 7 bases of the junction left unmatched. The CDR3 is 16 amino acids. The CDR3 spells CASSQGGQGRTGELFF. The CDR3 nucleotides read TGCGCCAGCAGCCAGGGAGGACAGGGACGCACCGGGGAGCTGTTTTTT.

The J gene is TRBJ1-1, the V gene TRBV28; no clear D. V was cut by 5 bases and J by 3 bases, with 4 bases left in between. CDR3 size: 11 residues. The V gene's germline CDR1 is MDHEN and CDR2 SYDVKM. The chain's CDR3 is CASSRDTEAFF. CDR3 DNA sequence: TGTGCCAGCAGTCGAGACACTGAAGCTTTCTTT.

The rearrangement links TRBV9 to TRBJ2-5, with D perhaps TRBD2 (6 bases). Trimming removed 2 bases from V and 0 bases from J, with 8 bases in between. The CDR3 is 14 amino acids. Germline V gives CDR1 SGDLS, CDR2 YYNGEE. The CDR3 nucleotides read TGTGCCAGCAGCGTCCGGGACTACCAAGAGACCCAGTACTTC. It yields the protein CASSVRDYQETQYF.

The rearrangement uses TRBV29-1 and TRBJ2-1; D gene unclear. This CDR3 is built from 13 residues. The V end was cut by 7 bases, the J end by 6 bases, with 16 bases between. Per germline, CDR1 SQVTM and CDR2 ANQGSEA. CDR3 sequence (DNA): TGCAGCGGGGGTGAGAAGTGGGGCAATGAGCAGTTCTTC. Translation gives CSGGEKWGNEQFF.

CDR3 sequence: CASSLGTSGQETQYF. CDR3 nucleotide sequence: TGTGCCAGCAGTTTAGGGACTAGCGGCCAAGAGACCCAGTACTTC. This chain connects TRBV28 to TRBJ2-5; 11 nucleotides align to TRBD2. This CDR3 has 15 residues. The germline V gene encodes CDR1 MDHEN and CDR2 SYDVKM. With 2 bases clipped from V and 1 base from J, the junction kept 0 bases outside the gene matches.

V usage is TRBV19 and J usage is TRBJ2-1, with 8 bases fitting TRBD2. This CDR3 is built from 15 residues. From germline, CDR1 is LNHDA and CDR2 SQIVND (reference sequence). The V gene end was trimmed by 8 bases and the J gene end by 9 bases; junction bases not matched to a gene: 15. CDR3 DNA sequence: TGTGCCAGTTCGGTTCGCGGGAGGAGATTTGGTGAGCAGTTCTTC. Translating gives CASSVRGRRFGEQFF.

The V gene is TRBV7-9, the J gene TRBJ1-1; 11 bases are a match to TRBD1. The germline CDR1 and CDR2 sequences are SEHNR and FQNEAQ (reference sequence). This CDR3 has 15 residues. V lost 5 bases and J lost 6; bases outside the gene matches: 8. CDR3: CASSQGTGGRAEAFF. The CDR3 DNA follows: TGTGCCAGCAGCCAGGGGACAGGGGGGAGGGCTGAAGCTTTCTTT.

The V gene is TRBV28, the J gene TRBJ1-1, with D maybe TRBD1 (6 bases). Germline V gene data show CDR1 as MDHEN and CDR2 as SYDVKM. The V end was cut by 7 bases, the J end by 5 bases, with 11 bases between. The CDR3 spans 12 residues. CDR3 in DNA: TGTGCCAGCATGGAGGGGGGGACTGAAGCTTTCTTT. Its translation: CASMEGGTEAFF.

The chain is built from TRBV5-4 and TRBJ1-1, with D perhaps TRBD1 (6 bases). V lost 0 bases and J 1 base, leaving 13 bases between the germline ends. Germline V CDR1 and CDR2: SGHNT, YYREEE (reference sequence). There are 16 residues in the CDR3. DNA of the CDR3: TGTGCCAGCAGCTTGGCTCACGGGGGCAGGAACACTGAAGCTTTCTTT. It codes for CASSLAHGGRNTEAFF.

The J gene is TRBJ1-5, the V gene TRBV30, with 9 bases matching TRBD1. Germline CDR1 is GTSNPN and CDR2 is SVGIG (reference sequence). There are 16 residues in the CDR3. V gave up 3 bases and J gave up 1 base; unmatched junction bases: 7. In DNA, the CDR3 is TGTGCCTGGAGGAGGACAGGGGATGGAAGCAATCAGCCCCAGCATTTT. Residues: CAWRRTGDGSNQPQHF.